This T cell receptor beta chain derives from a study of blood T cell repertoires in COVID-19. Sequencing used immunoSEQ multiplex PCR; TCRdb keeps in-frame clones, though not all of them. Of 95,000 to 150,000 clones in the sample, 82% are singletons; the top ten hold approximately 5%. Deletions cut 5 bases from V and 0 bases from J, with 19 bases between. CDR1 and CDR2 (germline): SGHNT, YENEEA. The CDR3 is 17 residues long. This chain links TRBV11-3 with TRBJ1-2; the D gene is possibly TRBD1 (6 bases). Sequencing was carried out using peripheral blood. The source of this sequence is a woman in her sixties or seventies with acute or convalescent COVID-19. As DNA, the CDR3 is TGTGCCAGCAGCCCACAGGGCCCCTACCTCGCTAACTATGGCTACACCTTC. This codes for CASSPQGPYLANYGYTF. The variable domain in full, with the rest retrieved from reference TRBV11-3 and TRBJ1-2, is EAGVVQSPRYKIIEKKQPVAFWCNPISGHNTLYWYLQNLGQGPELLIRYENEEAVDDSQLPKDRFSAERLKGVDSTLKIQPAELGDSAVYLCASSPQGPYLANYGYTFGSGTRLTVV.